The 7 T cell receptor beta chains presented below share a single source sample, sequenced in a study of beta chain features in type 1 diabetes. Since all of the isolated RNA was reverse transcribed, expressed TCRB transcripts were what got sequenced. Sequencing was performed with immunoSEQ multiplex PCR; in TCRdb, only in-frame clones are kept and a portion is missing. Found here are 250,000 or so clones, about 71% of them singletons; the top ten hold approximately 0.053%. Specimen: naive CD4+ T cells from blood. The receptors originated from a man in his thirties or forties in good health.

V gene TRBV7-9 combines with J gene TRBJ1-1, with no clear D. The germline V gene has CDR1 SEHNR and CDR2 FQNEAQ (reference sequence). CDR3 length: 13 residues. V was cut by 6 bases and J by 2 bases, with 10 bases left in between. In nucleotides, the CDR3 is TGTGCCAGCAGGCCCTCCGCTAACACTGAAGCTTTCTTT. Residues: CASRPSANTEAFF.

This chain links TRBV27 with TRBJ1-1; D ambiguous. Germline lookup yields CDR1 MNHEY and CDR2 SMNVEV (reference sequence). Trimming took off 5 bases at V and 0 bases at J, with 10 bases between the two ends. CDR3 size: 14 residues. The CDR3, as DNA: TGTGCCAGCAGTCTAGGGATCATGAACACTGAAGCTTTCTTT. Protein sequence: CASSLGIMNTEAFF.

The DNA of the CDR3 is TGTGCCAGCAGCTCGAGCGGGAGGTCCTACGAGCAGTACTTC. Protein: CASSSSGRSYEQYF. The V call is TRBV11-2, the J call TRBJ2-7; 9 bases agree with TRBD2. The V segment lost 4 bases and the J segment 1 base; nucleotides outside the gene matches: 2. Germline loops: CDR1 SGHAT, CDR2 FQNNGV. This CDR3 contains 14 residues.

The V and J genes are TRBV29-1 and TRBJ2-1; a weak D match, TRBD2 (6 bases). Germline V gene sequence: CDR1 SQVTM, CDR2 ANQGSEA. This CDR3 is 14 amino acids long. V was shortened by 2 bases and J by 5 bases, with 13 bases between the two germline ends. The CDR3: CSVELRAGNNEQFF. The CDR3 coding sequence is TGCAGCGTTGAACTCCGGGCGGGGAACAATGAGCAGTTCTTC.

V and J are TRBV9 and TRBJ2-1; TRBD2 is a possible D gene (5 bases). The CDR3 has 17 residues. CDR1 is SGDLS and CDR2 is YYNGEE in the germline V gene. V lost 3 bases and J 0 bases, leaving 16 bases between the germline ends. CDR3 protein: CASSAFGGGNSYNEQFF. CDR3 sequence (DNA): TGTGCCAGCAGCGCATTCGGAGGCGGAAACTCCTACAATGAGCAGTTCTTC.

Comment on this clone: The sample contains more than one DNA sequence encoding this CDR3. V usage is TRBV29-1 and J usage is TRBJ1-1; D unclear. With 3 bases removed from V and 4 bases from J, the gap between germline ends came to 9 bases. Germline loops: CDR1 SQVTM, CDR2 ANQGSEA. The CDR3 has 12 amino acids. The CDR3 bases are TGCAGCGTTGACGGGCTAGGCACTGAAGCTTTCTTT. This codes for CSVDGLGTEAFF.

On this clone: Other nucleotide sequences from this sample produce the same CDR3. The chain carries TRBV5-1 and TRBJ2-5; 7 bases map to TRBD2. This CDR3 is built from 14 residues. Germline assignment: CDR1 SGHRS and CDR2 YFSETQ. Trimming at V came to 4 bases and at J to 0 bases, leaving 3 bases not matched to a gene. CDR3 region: CASSPGTNQETQYF. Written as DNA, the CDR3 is TGCGCCAGCAGCCCTGGGACTAACCAAGAGACCCAGTACTTC.